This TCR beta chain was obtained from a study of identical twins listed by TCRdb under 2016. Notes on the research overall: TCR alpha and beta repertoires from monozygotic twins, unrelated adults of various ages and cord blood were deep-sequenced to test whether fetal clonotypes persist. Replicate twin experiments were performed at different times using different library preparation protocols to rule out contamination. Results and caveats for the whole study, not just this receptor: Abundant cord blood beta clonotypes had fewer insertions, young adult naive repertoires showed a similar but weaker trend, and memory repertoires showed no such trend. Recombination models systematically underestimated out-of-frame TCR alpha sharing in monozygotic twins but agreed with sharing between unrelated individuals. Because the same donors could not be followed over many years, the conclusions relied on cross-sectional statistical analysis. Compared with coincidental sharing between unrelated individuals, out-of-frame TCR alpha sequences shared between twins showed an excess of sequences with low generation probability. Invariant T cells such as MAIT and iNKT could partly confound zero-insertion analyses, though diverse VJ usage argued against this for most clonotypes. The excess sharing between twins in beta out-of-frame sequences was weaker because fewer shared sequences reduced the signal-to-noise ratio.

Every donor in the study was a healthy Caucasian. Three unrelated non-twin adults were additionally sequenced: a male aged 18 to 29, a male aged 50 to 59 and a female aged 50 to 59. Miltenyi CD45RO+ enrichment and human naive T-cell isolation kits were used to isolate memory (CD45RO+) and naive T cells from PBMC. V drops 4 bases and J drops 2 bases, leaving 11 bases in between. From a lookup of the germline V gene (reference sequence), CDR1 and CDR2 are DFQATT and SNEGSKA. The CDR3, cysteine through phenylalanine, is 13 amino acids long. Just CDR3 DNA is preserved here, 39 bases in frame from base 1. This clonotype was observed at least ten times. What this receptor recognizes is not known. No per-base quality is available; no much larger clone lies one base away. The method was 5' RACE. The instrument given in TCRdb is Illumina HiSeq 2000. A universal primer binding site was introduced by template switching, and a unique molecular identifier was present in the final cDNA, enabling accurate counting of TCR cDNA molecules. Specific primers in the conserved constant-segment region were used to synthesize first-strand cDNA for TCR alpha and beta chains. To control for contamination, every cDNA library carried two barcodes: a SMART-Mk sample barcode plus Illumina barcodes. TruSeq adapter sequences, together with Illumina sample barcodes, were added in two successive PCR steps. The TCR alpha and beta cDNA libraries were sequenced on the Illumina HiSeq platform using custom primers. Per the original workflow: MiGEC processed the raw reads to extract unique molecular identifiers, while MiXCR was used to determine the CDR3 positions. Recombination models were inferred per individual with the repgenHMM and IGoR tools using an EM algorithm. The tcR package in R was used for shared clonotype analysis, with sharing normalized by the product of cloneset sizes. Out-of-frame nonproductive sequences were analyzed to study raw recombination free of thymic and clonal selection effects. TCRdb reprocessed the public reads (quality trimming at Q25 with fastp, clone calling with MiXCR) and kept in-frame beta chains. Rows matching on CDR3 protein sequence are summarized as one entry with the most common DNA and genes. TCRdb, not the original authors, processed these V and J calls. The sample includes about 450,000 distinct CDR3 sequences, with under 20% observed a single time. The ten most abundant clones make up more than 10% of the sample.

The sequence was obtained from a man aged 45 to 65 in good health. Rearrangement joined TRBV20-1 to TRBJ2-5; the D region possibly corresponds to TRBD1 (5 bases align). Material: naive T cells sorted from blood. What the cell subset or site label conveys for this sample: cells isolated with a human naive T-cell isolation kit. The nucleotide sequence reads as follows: TGCAGTGCTATAAAACAGGTGCAAGAGACCCAGTACTTC. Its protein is CSAIKQVQETQYF.